Listed below are T cell receptor beta chains from one sample, sequenced in a study of liver allograft versus peripheral blood T cells. TCRdb passed the reads through MiXCR, listing each CDR3 protein once. Of roughly 8,500 distinct CDR3 sequences listed, about 25% are singletons. These receptors were taken from a human patient who had a liver transplant. Certain T cells may be donor cells from the graft. Both conserved end residues are part of each CDR3. Each record gives: V gene, J gene, D gene, clone size, CDR3 protein, CDR3 DNA. A D gene is named only where the DNA matches it firmly. A row's size may be missing; if present it is once, few, many or a size class.

V: TRBV2; J: TRBJ2-3; D: TRBD1; size: once; CDR3: CASSGGTATDTQYF; DNA: TGTGCCAGCAGTGGAGGGACAGCCACAGATACGCAGTATTTT
V: TRBV12-3/TRBV12-4; J: TRBJ1-5; D: NA; size: medium-sized; CDR3: CASSLGGASNQPQHF; DNA: TGTGCCAGCAGTTTAGGGGGGGCCTCCAATCAGCCCCAGCATTTT
V: TRBV12-3/TRBV12-4; J: TRBJ1-4; D: NA; size: few; CDR3: CASSFSFREKLFF; DNA: TGTGCCAGCAGTTTCAGTTTCCGGGAAAAACTGTTTTTT
V: TRBV9; J: TRBJ2-7; D: TRBD2; size: few; CDR3: CASSEGTSTSYEQYF; DNA: TGTGCCAGCAGCGAAGGGACTAGCACATCCTACGAGCAGTACTTC
V: TRBV29-1; J: TRBJ2-1; D: TRBD2; size: few; CDR3: CSVDVAGANEQFF; DNA: TGCAGCGTTGATGTAGCGGGAGCCAATGAGCAGTTCTTC
V: TRBV20-1; J: TRBJ1-2; D: NA; size: medium-sized; CDR3: CSASRTLGAYGYTF; DNA: TGCAGTGCTAGTCGGACACTGGGGGCCTATGGCTACACCTTC
V: TRBV11-1; J: TRBJ2-7; D: NA; size: NA; CDR3: CASSLAGDSYEQYF; DNA: TGTGCCAGCAGCTTAGCGGGGGACTCCTACGAGCAGTACTTC
V: TRBV12-3/TRBV12-4; J: TRBJ2-2; D: NA; size: few; CDR3: CASSQSGTTGELFF; DNA: TGTGCCAGCAGCCAGTCCGGGACGACCGGGGAGCTGTTTTTT
V: TRBV9; J: TRBJ2-2; D: NA; size: NA; CDR3: CASSVGPNFDTGELFF; DNA: TGTGCCAGCAGCGTGGGGCCTAACTTCGACACCGGGGAGCTGTTTTTT
V: TRBV11-2; J: TRBJ2-3; D: NA; size: few; CDR3: CASTATRVERDTQYF; DNA: TGTGCCAGCACCGCAACTAGGGTCGAAAGAGATACGCAGTATTTT
V: TRBV6-5; J: TRBJ2-6; D: TRBD2; size: medium-sized; CDR3: CASSYLGLAGSSGANVLTF; DNA: TGTGCCAGCAGTTACTTGGGACTAGCGGGTAGCTCTGGGGCCAACGTCCTGACTTTC
V: TRBV24-1; J: TRBJ2-3; D: NA; size: medium-sized; CDR3: CATSVGQWPPDTQYF; DNA: TGTGCCACCAGTGTCGGTCAGTGGCCCCCAGATACGCAGTATTTT
V: TRBV29-1; J: TRBJ2-7; D: TRBD1; size: few; CDR3: CSVGRDRLSSYEQYF; DNA: TGCAGCGTAGGAAGGGACAGATTAAGCTCCTACGAGCAGTACTTC
V: TRBV13; J: TRBJ1-6; D: NA; size: medium-sized; CDR3: CASSLPAGSPLHF; DNA: TGTGCCAGCAGCTTACCCGCGGGTTCACCCCTCCACTTT
V: TRBV24-1; J: TRBJ1-2; D: TRBD1; size: medium-sized; CDR3: CATSDPRQGGYGYTF; DNA: TGTGCCACCAGTGATCCGCGACAGGGTGGCTATGGCTACACCTTC
V: TRBV6-2/TRBV6-3; J: TRBJ2-7; D: TRBD2; size: few; CDR3: CASRETSGRYEQYF; DNA: TGTGCCAGCAGGGAGACTAGCGGGAGATACGAGCAGTACTTC
V: TRBV18; J: TRBJ2-2; D: TRBD1; size: NA; CDR3: CASSPGQLLTGELFF; DNA: TGTGCCAGCTCGCCGGGACAGCTTCTCACCGGGGAGCTGTTTTTT
V: TRBV7-9; J: TRBJ2-1; D: TRBD2; size: NA; CDR3: CASSSVGGSSYNEQFF; DNA: TGTGCCAGCAGCTCGGTGGGCGGGAGCTCCTACAATGAGCAGTTCTTC
V: TRBV20-1; J: TRBJ1-2; D: NA; size: medium-sized; CDR3: CSARQVDYGYTF; DNA: TGCAGTGCTAGACAGGTCGACTATGGCTACACCTTC
V: TRBV20-1; J: TRBJ1-1; D: NA; size: few; CDR3: CSAGGGGTEAFF; DNA: TGCAGTGCCGGAGGTGGGGGCACTGAAGCTTTCTTT
V: TRBV12-3/TRBV12-4; J: TRBJ1-1; D: NA; size: few; CDR3: CASSFGENTEAFF; DNA: TGTGCCAGCAGTTTTGGGGAGAACACTGAAGCTTTCTTT
V: TRBV19; J: TRBJ2-1; D: NA; size: medium-sized; CDR3: CASRPRRSSYNEQFF; DNA: TGTGCCAGTAGGCCTCGGCGGAGCTCCTACAATGAGCAGTTCTTC
V: TRBV14; J: TRBJ2-7; D: NA; size: many; CDR3: CASSQDAFYEQYF; DNA: TGTGCCAGCAGCCAAGATGCGTTCTACGAGCAGTACTTC
V: TRBV6-1; J: TRBJ1-1; D: NA; size: many; CDR3: CASSATVEPNTEAFF; DNA: TGTGCCAGCAGCGCGACGGTCGAACCGAACACTGAAGCTTTCTTT
V: TRBV20-1; J: TRBJ1-2; D: NA; size: few; CDR3: CSALYGYTF; DNA: TGCAGTGCCCTCTATGGCTACACCTTC
V: TRBV29-1; J: TRBJ2-1; D: NA; size: NA; CDR3: CSVERQGYNEQFF; DNA: TGCAGCGTTGAACGGCAGGGCTACAATGAGCAGTTCTTC
V: TRBV19; J: TRBJ1-6; D: TRBD1; size: many; CDR3: CASTRDRASPLHF; DNA: TGTGCCAGTACGAGGGACAGGGCTTCACCCCTCCACTTT
V: TRBV18; J: TRBJ2-1; D: TRBD2; size: NA; CDR3: CASAPLRTSGNEQFF; DNA: TGTGCCAGCGCTCCCCTTCGGACTAGCGGCAATGAGCAGTTCTTC
V: TRBV29-1; J: TRBJ1-2; D: TRBD1; size: once; CDR3: CSVAPDRRYGYTF; DNA: TGCAGCGTTGCCCCGGACAGGAGATATGGCTACACCTTC
V: TRBV15; J: TRBJ2-3; D: NA; size: medium-sized; CDR3: CATSRGGAAGTDTQYF; DNA: TGTGCCACCAGCAGAGGGGGGGCGGCTGGCACAGATACGCAGTATTTT
V: TRBV7-9; J: TRBJ2-5; D: TRBD1; size: many; CDR3: CASSPDRGQIQETQYF; DNA: TGTGCCAGCAGCCCGGACAGGGGGCAGATCCAAGAGACCCAGTACTTC
V: TRBV20-1; J: TRBJ1-1; D: NA; size: few; CDR3: CSARVPGRDTEAFF; DNA: TGCAGTGCTAGGGTCCCAGGGAGGGATACTGAAGCTTTCTTT
V: TRBV30; J: TRBJ1-3; D: NA; size: NA; CDR3: CAARSSSGNTIYF; DNA: TGTGCTGCAAGATCGAGCTCTGGAAACACCATATATTTT
V: TRBV28; J: TRBJ2-7; D: NA; size: NA; CDR3: CTSSSAPGYSYEQYF; DNA: TGTACCAGCAGTTCTGCCCCTGGATACTCCTACGAGCAGTACTTC
V: TRBV19; J: TRBJ1-5; D: TRBD1; size: NA; CDR3: CASRAMGQGSNQPQHF; DNA: TGTGCCAGTAGGGCAATGGGACAGGGTAGCAATCAGCCCCAGCATTTT
V: TRBV27; J: TRBJ2-3; D: NA; size: NA; CDR3: CASSRDSRASDTQYF; DNA: TGTGCCAGCAGCCGCGACAGCCGGGCTTCGGATACGCAGTATTTT
V: TRBV28; J: TRBJ2-2; D: NA; size: NA; CDR3: CASSLGDTWGELFF; DNA: TGTGCCAGCAGTTTAGGAGACACCTGGGGGGAGCTGTTTTTT
V: TRBV2; J: TRBJ2-7; D: NA; size: few; CDR3: CASQASVSSYEQYF; DNA: TGTGCCAGCCAGGCTAGCGTAAGCTCCTACGAGCAGTACTTC
V: TRBV11-2; J: TRBJ2-1; D: NA; size: NA; CDR3: CASSFILSFYNEQFF; DNA: TGTGCCAGCAGCTTCATCTTATCCTTTTACAATGAGCAGTTCTTC
V: TRBV7-9; J: TRBJ1-3; D: NA; size: few; CDR3: CASAESSGNTIYF; DNA: TGTGCCAGTGCTGAGAGCTCTGGAAACACCATATATTTT
V: TRBV7-2; J: TRBJ1-1; D: TRBD1; size: NA; CDR3: CASSSSGGYTEAFF; DNA: TGTGCCAGCAGCTCCTCAGGGGGGTACACTGAAGCTTTCTTT
V: TRBV28; J: TRBJ1-4; D: NA; size: medium-sized; CDR3: CASSSPAGATNEKLFF; DNA: TGTGCCAGCAGTTCCCCGGCCGGGGCAACTAATGAAAAACTGTTTTTT
V: TRBV5-5; J: TRBJ1-3; D: NA; size: medium-sized; CDR3: CASSLGPASGNTIYF; DNA: TGTGCCAGCAGCTTGGGGCCGGCCTCTGGAAACACCATATATTTT
V: TRBV27; J: TRBJ1-2; D: NA; size: NA; CDR3: CASSFGQGGDGYTF; DNA: TGTGCCAGCAGTTTTGGGCAGGGTGGAGATGGCTACACCTTC